The rows below give T cell receptor beta chains drawn from one sample of a study of response to subunit inactivated influenza vaccine. A single record per CDR3 protein comes from TCRdb applying MiXCR to the RT-PCR reads. The data contain about 780,000 distinct CDR3 sequences, around 20% of them singletons. The material was PBMCs from blood, obtained 5 days after vaccination. Every receptor here comes from a man over 45 who received an inactivated influenza vaccine. Each CDR3 is given with its conserved first and last residue. Fields, in order: D gene, J gene, V gene, clone size, CDR3 DNA, CDR3 protein. D genes are given only for firm matches. Expanded clones get a size class; other rows say once, few or many, or leave the size out.

TRBD1,TRBJ1-5,TRBV29-1,few,TGCAGCGTTAAACAGGGGAGGAATCAGCCCCAGCATTTT,CSVKQGRNQPQHF
TRBD2,TRBJ2-5,TRBV5-1,few,TGCGCCAGCAGCTTGGAACTAGCGAGTATCCAAGAGACCCAGTACTTC,CASSLELASIQETQYF
NA,TRBJ1-2,TRBV6-5,many,TGTGCCAGCAGTTACCGGGCCGGATATGGCTACACCTTC,CASSYRAGYGYTF
TRBD1,TRBJ2-1,TRBV10-3,few,TGTGCCTCTAAGGGACAGGGCCTGGTAATAGCGAACAATGAGCAGTTCTTC,CASKGQGLVIANNEQFF
NA,TRBJ2-7,TRBV12-3/TRBV12-4,few,TGTGCCAGCAGTTTAGGCCGCCCGCCAACCTACGAGCAGTACTTC,CASSLGRPPTYEQYF
TRBD2,TRBJ2-7,TRBV28,few,TGTGCCAGCAGGTCTAGCGGGAGAAGTGTGCAGTACTTC,CASRSSGRSVQYF
NA,TRBJ1-5,TRBV15,few,TGTGCCACCAGCAGAGATAATGGAGGGGATCAGCCCCAGCATTTT,CATSRDNGGDQPQHF
TRBD1,TRBJ2-5,TRBV29-1,many,TGCAGCGCTGATAGGGGGCGAGAGACCCAGTACTTC,CSADRGRETQYF
TRBD2,TRBJ2-1,TRBV9,NA,TGTGCCAGCAGCGTAGGAACTAGCGGACCGCCTTACAATGAGCAGTTCTTC,CASSVGTSGPPYNEQFF
TRBD1,TRBJ1-2,TRBV29-1,few,TGCAGCGTGGGACAGGGGACCAACTATGGCTACACCTTC,CSVGQGTNYGYTF
NA,TRBJ2-1,TRBV6-5,NA,TGTGCCAGCAGTTACGGGGGGCATGAGCAGTTCTTC,CASSYGGHEQFF
NA,TRBJ1-1,TRBV5-1,many,TGTGCCAGCAGTTTACAGAACACTGAAGCTTTCTTT,CASSLQNTEAFF
NA,TRBJ2-7,TRBV5-1,few,TGCGCCAGCAGCTTGAACGGGGGAGAATTAGCCTACGAGCAGTACTTC,CASSLNGGELAYEQYF
NA,TRBJ2-1,TRBV12-3/TRBV12-4,many,TGTGCCAGCAGTTTTGGAGGGGACTACAATGAGCAGTTCTTC,CASSFGGDYNEQFF
NA,TRBJ1-5,TRBV6-5,few,TGTGCCAGCAGTTCCCCGGGCGCCGGCAATCAGCCCCAGCATTTT,CASSSPGAGNQPQHF
NA,TRBJ2-3,TRBV10-3,NA,TGTGCCATCAGTGATCTAAGGGGACCAAAGACAGATACGCAGTATTTT,CAISDLRGPKTDTQYF
NA,TRBJ1-2,TRBV29-1,many,TGCAGCGTCCGTGCCCGGGATAACTATGGCTACACCTTC,CSVRARDNYGYTF
NA,TRBJ2-1,TRBV5-1,many,TGCGCCAGCAGCTTACAGGGACGCCGCAGTGAGCAGTTCTTC,CASSLQGRRSEQFF
NA,TRBJ1-2,TRBV6-5,few,TGTGCCAGCAGTTACTCTGGGCGTGTTAACTATGGCTACACCTTC,CASSYSGRVNYGYTF
NA,TRBJ1-2,TRBV7-9,few,TGTGCCAGCAGCCCACCGCCCCGTGAGGGGGTCCATGGCTACACCTTC,CASSPPPREGVHGYTF
TRBD2,TRBJ2-7,TRBV5-6,few,TGTGCCAGCAGCCCTAGGACTAGCGGGAGGGCCTGGGGCTACGAGCAGTACTTC,CASSPRTSGRAWGYEQYF
NA,TRBJ1-2,TRBV29-1,NA,TGCAGCGGGGGGGAGGAGGGCTATGGCTACACCTTC,CSGGEEGYGYTF
TRBD2,TRBJ2-2,TRBV12-3/TRBV12-4,few,TGTGCCAGCAGTTCCTTAGCGGGAGGCCTCAGGGGGGAGCTGTTTTTT,CASSSLAGGLRGELFF
NA,TRBJ2-1,TRBV5-1,NA,TGCGCCAGCAGCTTCCCCCAGCCAGGCGGGAATGAGCAGTTCTTC,CASSFPQPGGNEQFF
NA,TRBJ2-6,TRBV4-2,few,TGTGCCAGCAGCCAAGAAAGGGTTGGGGCCAACGTCCTGACTTTC,CASSQERVGANVLTF
NA,TRBJ2-7,TRBV28,many,TGTGCCAGCAGTCCCGGATTCGAGCAGTACTTC,CASSPGFEQYF
TRBD1,TRBJ1-3,TRBV20-1,NA,TGCAGTGCTCCCCAGGGGGCCCCTGGAAACACCATATATTTT,CSAPQGAPGNTIYF
TRBD1,TRBJ1-4,TRBV29-1,NA,TGCAGCGTTGACGACAGGGGCGGAAAACTGTTTTTT,CSVDDRGGKLFF
NA,TRBJ1-2,TRBV7-9,few,TGTGCCAGCAGCTTAGGTGCGGGGGCTTACTATGGCTACACCTTC,CASSLGAGAYYGYTF
TRBD2,TRBJ2-1,TRBV29-1,many,TGCAGCGTGGCCACCGGGACTAGCGGGACAAATGAGCAGTTCTTC,CSVATGTSGTNEQFF
NA,TRBJ2-1,TRBV7-2,few,TGTGCCAGCAGCCCTCTTGCTGACAGCTACAATGAGCAGTTCTTC,CASSPLADSYNEQFF
NA,TRBJ2-7,TRBV18,many,TGTGCCAGCTCACCCCGCCCGGAGGCCTACGAGCAGTACTTC,CASSPRPEAYEQYF
NA,TRBJ2-6,TRBV7-2,NA,TGTGCCAGCAGCCCCCTGGGGGATAAATTGGCCAACGTCCTGACTTTC,CASSPLGDKLANVLTF
TRBD2,TRBJ2-1,TRBV2,few,TGTGCCAGCAGTCTTGTCGCGGGGGGTAAGAATGAGCAGTTCTTC,CASSLVAGGKNEQFF
NA,TRBJ2-7,TRBV3-1,few,TGTGCCAGCAGCCAAGATGTGGGCAGGTACGAGCAGTACTTC,CASSQDVGRYEQYF
NA,TRBJ1-2,TRBV4-2,few,TGTGCCAGCAGCCAAGATGTACAGACTAACTATGGCTACACCTTC,CASSQDVQTNYGYTF
NA,TRBJ1-1,TRBV4-3,few,TGCGCCAGCAGCCAAGATCCGGGTCGGACTGAAGCTTTCTTT,CASSQDPGRTEAFF
NA,TRBJ2-7,TRBV18,NA,TGTGCCAGCTCACCAGAACAGGGCTTCTACGAGCAGTACTTC,CASSPEQGFYEQYF
TRBD1,TRBJ2-7,TRBV5-5,NA,TGTGCCAGCCGCTTGTACTGGACAGGTCCCTACGAGCAGTACTTC,CASRLYWTGPYEQYF
NA,TRBJ2-1,TRBV9,few,TGTGCCAGCAGCGTTTCGGGACGCAATGAGCAGTTCTTC,CASSVSGRNEQFF
NA,TRBJ2-7,TRBV20-1,once,TGCAGTGCTGAATTACAGGGAACGGCCTACGAGCAGTACTTC,CSAELQGTAYEQYF
NA,TRBJ1-6,TRBV20-1,few,TGCAGTGCTAACCGTGGGACGGATGATTCACCCCTCCACTTT,CSANRGTDDSPLHF
NA,TRBJ2-1,TRBV7-9,few,TGTGCCAGCAGCTTCAGTAGCTCCTACAATGAGCAGTTCTTC,CASSFSSSYNEQFF
NA,TRBJ1-5,TRBV18,NA,TGTGCCAGCTCACGGCAGAGCTCTTATAGCAATCAGCCCCAGCATTTT,CASSRQSSYSNQPQHF
NA,TRBJ1-3,TRBV12-3/TRBV12-4,many,TGTGCCAGCACGAGTGCGGGTGGAAACACCATATATTTT,CASTSAGGNTIYF
NA,TRBJ1-6,TRBV4-2,NA,TGTGCCAGCAGCCAGAGAAGGACCATGGAATCACCCCTCCACTTT,CASSQRRTMESPLHF
TRBD2,TRBJ2-2,TRBV5-6,few,TGTGCCAGCAGCCGAGGCGGGGGGAACTCGATTTCTTTTAACACCGGGGAGCTGTTTTTT,CASSRGGGNSISFNTGELFF
NA,TRBJ2-5,TRBV5-4,few,TGTGCCAGCAGCTTGGGGGGGACACCCTTGGATCAGTACTTC,CASSLGGTPLDQYF
NA,TRBJ2-7,TRBV6-5,NA,TGTGCCAGCAGTTACTCGCCTGCGCCCACCTACGAGCAGTACTTC,CASSYSPAPTYEQYF
NA,TRBJ1-5,TRBV18,many,TGTGCCAGCTCACCACGGGACACAAATCAGCCCCAGCATTTT,CASSPRDTNQPQHF
NA,TRBJ2-1,TRBV25-1,NA,TGTGCCAGCAGTGGTGGGGGTCCCTACAATGAGCAGTTCTTC,CASSGGGPYNEQFF
NA,TRBJ1-2,TRBV27,many,TGTGCCAGCAGTTTAGGTTCAGGGTCTGGCTACACCTTC,CASSLGSGSGYTF
NA,TRBJ2-5,TRBV12-3/TRBV12-4,few,TGTGCCAGCAGTCCTGGGCCCGTTCAAGAGACCCAGTACTTC,CASSPGPVQETQYF
NA,TRBJ2-2,TRBV10-3,NA,TGTGCCACCATCACCGGAGACACCGGGGAGCTGTTTTTT,CATITGDTGELFF
NA,TRBJ2-5,TRBV12-3/TRBV12-4,NA,TGTCCCAGCAGTTTTCGGGACAACCAAGAGACCCAGTACTTC,CPSSFRDNQETQYF